The T cell receptor beta chain described here comes from a study of cytomegalovirus exposure and HLA in healthy donors. There are 14 residues in the CDR3. V was cut by 6 bases and J by 6 bases, with 17 bases left in between. The germline V gene has CDR1 WSHSY and CDR2 SAAADI. Among the donors, all were healthy bone marrow donors. The PCR contained 60 Vbeta and 13 Jbeta primers. Assay used: immunoSEQ multiplex PCR; TCRdb lists only in-frame clones, some missing. This table holds about 160,000 clones, around 80% found once. The study's findings and limits: Previously analyzed data showed that most TCR beta V segments were productive at a frequency of about 87% or about 30%. The study flagged 150 to 200 TCR beta chains as cytomegalovirus-associated. Certain indistinguishable V segments, among them TRBV6-2 and TRBV6-3, were excluded.

This clone has just a few counts. The target antigen is unknown. J is TRBJ1-1 and V is TRBV10-2, with D unresolved. Sequencing was carried out using PBMCs. This sequence originates from a young man in good health and CMV-seronegative. The CDR3: CASSQSRGQAEAFF. CDR3 nucleotides: TGCGCCAGCAGCCAATCCCGAGGGCAGGCTGAAGCTTTCTTT.